A single sample gave rise to the 9 T cell receptor beta chains below, sequenced in a study of blood T cell repertoires in COVID-19. This table comes from immunoSEQ multiplex PCR, and its TCRdb copy is limited to in-frame clones, with some not included. The data contain 200,000 to 300,000 clones, 86% of them singletons. The sequencing sample was made of peripheral blood. Source of these receptors: a man between 40 and 49 years old who had recovered from COVID-19.

CDR3 DNA sequence: TGTGCCAGCAGCTTATGGGCGGGGGGAACCTACGAGCAGTACTTC. This encodes CASSLWAGGTYEQYF. This chain joins TRBV7-2 and TRBJ2-7, with 8 nucleotides matching TRBD2. CDR3 length: 15 amino acids. CDR1 and CDR2 (germline): SGHTA, FQGNSA. Losses at the gene ends were 2 bases for V and 2 bases for J; bases not matched to a gene: 5.

This chain joins TRBV3-1 (or the pseudogene TRBV3-2) and TRBJ1-4; D gene uncertain. This CDR3 comprises 15 residues. Trimming cost V 4 bases and J 3 bases, with 12 bases left between them. Germline CDR1 is LGHDT and CDR2 is YNNKEL (reference sequence). For the CDR3, the DNA is TGTGCCAGCAGCCTAAACTGGGGAGCTAATGAAAAACTGTTTTTT. Translation: CASSLNWGANEKLFF.

DNA of the CDR3: TGTGCCAGCAGTTTATCGCGGGCCAATAATTCACCCCTCCACTTT. As protein: CASSLSRANNSPLHF. The rearrangement joins TRBV27 to TRBJ1-6; D gene ambiguous. Germline CDR1 is MNHEY and CDR2 is SMNVEV (reference sequence). The CDR3 consists of 15 residues. The germline V and J ends were trimmed by 0 bases and 5 bases, with 8 bases remaining between them.

This clone was seen a few times. The chain is built from TRBV5-4 and TRBJ1-2; D ambiguous. V gave up 0 bases and J gave up 12 bases, with 18 bases separating them. The CDR3 length is 14 residues. The germline V gene encodes CDR1 SGHNT and CDR2 YYREEE (reference sequence). CDR3 amino acids: CASSLERRQGADTF. The CDR3 DNA follows: TGTGCCAGCAGCTTGGAACGTCGGCAAGGAGCTGACACCTTC. The full variable domain, its missing parts supplied by reference TRBV5-4 and TRBJ1-2, is ETGVTQSPTHLIKTRGQQVTLRCSSQSGHNTVSWYQQALGQGPQFIFQYYREEENGRGNFPPRFSGLQFPNYSSELNVNALELDDSALYLCASSLERRQGADTFGSGTRLTVV.

The chain couples TRBV6-5 to TRBJ1-1, with TRBD1 as a possible D gene (5 bases). Deletions cut 1 base from V and 0 bases from J, with 9 bases between. CDR1 and CDR2 (germline): MNHEY, SVGAGI. The CDR3 totals 15 residues. The CDR3 loop is CASSYYQTVNTEAFF. The CDR3 DNA sequence: TGTGCCAGCAGTTACTATCAGACAGTGAACACTGAAGCTTTCTTT.

This rearrangement joins TRBV6-5 to TRBJ2-7; 9 bases are a match to TRBD1. There are 15 residues in the CDR3. Germline CDR1 is MNHEY and CDR2 is SVGAGI. V was clipped by 10 bases and J by 6 bases; unmatched bases: 16. The CDR3 coding sequence is TGTGCCATTATACGACCGGGACAGGGAAGGTTCGAGCAGTACTTC. It codes for CAIIRPGQGRFEQYF.

This rearrangement joins TRBV27 to TRBJ2-3, with 7 bases lining up with TRBD2. Germline-derived CDR1 and CDR2 are MNHEY and SMNVEV (reference sequence). J gave up 5 bases and V 3 bases, and 8 bases lay outside the gene matches. This CDR3 has 15 residues. In DNA, the CDR3 is TGTGCCAGCAGTTTTGGAGCGGGAAAGGTAGATACGCAGTATTTT. Its translation is CASSFGAGKVDTQYF.

The chain has TRBV5-1 and TRBJ2-1, with TRBD2 identical over 9 bases. V shed 5 bases and J 5 bases; nucleotides not matched to a gene: 5. The CDR3 has 14 amino acids. Looked up from germline, CDR1 is SGHRS and CDR2 is YFSETQ. CDR3 sequence: CASRKRGDDNEQFF. The DNA of the CDR3 is TGCGCCAGCAGAAAGCGGGGGGACGACAATGAGCAGTTCTTC.

V usage is TRBV7-2 and J usage is TRBJ2-1; the D gene is possibly TRBD2 (6 bases). The V end was cut by 1 base, the J end by 7 bases, with 11 bases between. CDR1 SGHTA and CDR2 FQGNSA come from the germline V gene. The CDR3 sequence is 14 residues long. The DNA of the CDR3 is TGTGCCAGCAGCTTAGTGGGACTGGTAAATGAGCAGTTCTTC. Translating it yields CASSLVGLVNEQFF.